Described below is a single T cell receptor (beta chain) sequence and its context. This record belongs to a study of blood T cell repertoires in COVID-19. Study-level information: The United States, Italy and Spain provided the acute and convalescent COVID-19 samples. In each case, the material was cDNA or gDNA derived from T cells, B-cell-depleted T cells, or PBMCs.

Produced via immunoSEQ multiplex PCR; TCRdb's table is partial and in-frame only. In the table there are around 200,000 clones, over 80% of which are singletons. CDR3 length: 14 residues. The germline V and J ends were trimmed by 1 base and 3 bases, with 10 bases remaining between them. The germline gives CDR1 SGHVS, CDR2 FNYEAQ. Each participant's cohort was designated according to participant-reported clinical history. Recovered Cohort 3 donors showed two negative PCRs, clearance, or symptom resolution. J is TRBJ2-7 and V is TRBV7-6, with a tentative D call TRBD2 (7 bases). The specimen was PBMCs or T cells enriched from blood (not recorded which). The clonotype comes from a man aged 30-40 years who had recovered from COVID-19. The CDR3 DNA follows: TGTGCCAGCAGCTTAGAAGGGGGGGACTACGAGCAGTACTTC. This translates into CASSLEGGDYEQYF.